This entry features one T cell receptor (beta chain) sequence. These data are taken from a study of blood T cell repertoires in COVID-19. The CDR3 sequence is 14 residues long. Trimming took off 3 bases at V and 5 bases at J, with 13 bases between the two ends. Germline V gives CDR1 KGHSH, CDR2 LQKENI. Sequencing was performed with immunoSEQ multiplex PCR; in TCRdb, only in-frame clones are kept and a portion is missing. The sample lists fewer than 200,000 clones; 79% were seen once. The rearrangement uses TRBV18 and TRBJ1-2, with D perhaps matching TRBD1 (5 bases). The sequencing input was peripheral blood. The clonotype was recovered from a woman aged 60 to 75 with COVID-19, enrolled during active disease. CDR3 DNA sequence: TGTGCCAGCTCACCGGTGGGAAAGGGGTATGGCTACACCTTC. It codes for CASSPVGKGYGYTF. The variable domain in full, completed from reference TRBV18 and TRBJ1-2, reads NAGVMQNPRHLVRRRGQEARLRCSPMKGHSHVYWYRQLPEEGLKFMVYLQKENIIDESGMPKERFSAEFPKEGPSILRIQQVVRGDSAAYFCASSPVGKGYGYTFGSGTRLTVV.